These T cell receptor beta chains were read from a single sample in a study of molecular identifiers for immune sequencing clone quantification. One entry per CDR3 protein, called by TCRdb with MiXCR from the PCR reads. The sample carries roughly 40,000 distinct CDR3 sequences, about 18% recorded once. What was sequenced was naive CD8+ T cells from blood, with Jurkat cell RNA spiked in. The source is a human donor in good health. Some libraries in this study had Jurkat cell RNA spiked in. Each CDR3 is given with its conserved first and last residue. The D gene is left open where the match is weak. Clone size is shown for a subset of rows, as once, few, many or a class of expanded clone.

v_call	clone_size	j_call	d_call	cdr3_nt	cdr3_aa
TRBV7-9	many	TRBJ2-7	.	TGTGCCAGCAGCCATTTATTATCCGGTTACGAGCAGTACTTC	CASSHLLSGYEQYF
TRBV4-3	many	TRBJ2-3	.	TGCGCCAGCAGCCAAGAGTGGCAGTCCACAGATACGCAGTATTTT	CASSQEWQSTDTQYF
TRBV28	many	TRBJ1-2	.	TGTGCCAGCAGTTTCCCCACGGTCGGATCCTATGGCTACACCTTC	CASSFPTVGSYGYTF
TRBV4-2	.	TRBJ2-5	.	TGTGCCAGCAGCCCAAATGGAAGGGACCAAGAGACCCAGTACTTC	CASSPNGRDQETQYF
TRBV7-8	many	TRBJ2-5	TRBD2	TGTGCCAGCAGCTCCATAGCGGGAGGGGACGAGACCCAGTACTTC	CASSSIAGGDETQYF
TRBV7-6	few	TRBJ2-2	.	TGTGCCAGCAGCTTAGTCCTGGATCTAAGGGTCGGGGAGCTGTTTTTT	CASSLVLDLRVGELFF
TRBV4-1	many	TRBJ2-7	.	TGCGCCAGCAGCCAAGAAGTTTTACGACCTCAATACGAGCAGTACTTC	CASSQEVLRPQYEQYF
TRBV4-1	many	TRBJ1-1	.	TGCGCCAGCAGCCAAGATGGAGGAGGGTTGACTGAAGCTTTCTTT	CASSQDGGGLTEAFF
TRBV7-9	many	TRBJ2-2	TRBD1	TGTGCCAGCAGCAACCGGGACAGCCCTGGGGAGCTGTTTTTT	CASSNRDSPGELFF
TRBV27	many	TRBJ2-6	.	TGTGCCAGCAGTCACACAGTTGTGGTAGCTGGGGCCAACGTCCTGACTTTC	CASSHTVVVAGANVLTF
TRBV4-1	many	TRBJ2-5	.	TGCGCCAGCAGCCAAGAATCAGCGGGAGAGACCCAGTACTTC	CASSQESAGETQYF
TRBV6-2/TRBV6-3	many	TRBJ2-2	TRBD2	TGTGCCAGCAGTTACCCCCGCGGGAGGGTGAACACCGGGGAGCTGTTTTTT	CASSYPRGRVNTGELFF
TRBV4-2	.	TRBJ2-7	.	TGTGTCAGCAGCCAAGGTTACGAGCAGTACTTC	CVSSQGYEQYF
TRBV3-1	many	TRBJ1-2	TRBD1	TGTGCCAGCAGCCAAGATCCGGGACAGGGGGCCAGCTATGGCTACACCTTC	CASSQDPGQGASYGYTF
TRBV4-3	many	TRBJ2-7	.	TGCGCCAGCAGCCAAGATCTAGGAGGGAGCTACGAGCAGTACTTC	CASSQDLGGSYEQYF
TRBV20-1	many	TRBJ2-1	TRBD2	TGCAGTGCTAGTACAAGCGGGAGCTCCTACAATGAGCAGTTCTTC	CSASTSGSSYNEQFF
TRBV7-9	.	TRBJ1-4	.	TGTGCCAGCAGCTCTAGTGAATCGGGGATACGTGAAAAACTGTTTTTT	CASSSSESGIREKLFF
TRBV29-1	many	TRBJ2-1	.	TGCAGCGTTCCTGTCGAGGTGCAGTTCTTC	CSVPVEVQFF
TRBV6-1	many	TRBJ2-1	TRBD2	TGTGCCAGCAGATTACTAGCGGGAATTTACAATGAGCAGTTCTTC	CASRLLAGIYNEQFF
TRBV27	many	TRBJ1-5	.	TGTGCCAGCAGTTTATCTAGCAATCAGCCCCAGCATTTT	CASSLSSNQPQHF
TRBV7-9	many	TRBJ2-1	.	TGTGCCAGCAGCCCGGTCGATAGGGGCTGGAATGAGCAGTTCTTC	CASSPVDRGWNEQFF
TRBV4-1	many	TRBJ2-7	.	TGCGCCAGCAGCCAAGATGACACCCTTACCTACGAGCAGTACTTC	CASSQDDTLTYEQYF
TRBV6-6	many	TRBJ2-1	.	TGTGCCAGCAGTTACTCGGGGGCTGGCAATGAGCAGTTCTTC	CASSYSGAGNEQFF
TRBV7-9	many	TRBJ2-7	TRBD2	TGTGCCAGCAGCTCTAGCGGGGCCCCCTACGAGCAGTACTTC	CASSSSGAPYEQYF
TRBV9	many	TRBJ2-1	TRBD2	TGTGCCAGCAGCTGGACTAGCGGGAGTCCTGGTGAGCAGTTCTTC	CASSWTSGSPGEQFF
TRBV7-9	many	TRBJ2-3	.	TGTGCCAGCAGCTTACCCCGGGAAGGAGATACGCAGTATTTT	CASSLPREGDTQYF
TRBV9	many	TRBJ1-2	.	TGTGCCAGCAGCCAAGGTTACTCTTTCTTCTATGGCTACACCTTC	CASSQGYSFFYGYTF
TRBV5-6	.	TRBJ2-3	.	TGTGCCAGCAGCTCGACGCCTAGAAACACAGATACGCAGTATTTT	CASSSTPRNTDTQYF
TRBV5-6	few	TRBJ2-2	.	TGTGCCAGCAGCTCTTTTTTTCTAGCGACGACCGGGGAGCTGTTTTTT	CASSSFFLATTGELFF
TRBV20-1	many	TRBJ2-7	.	TGCAGTGCTAGAGATTCCTCGGGACGAAGCGGCGAGCAGTACTTC	CSARDSSGRSGEQYF
TRBV12-3/TRBV12-4	.	TRBJ2-1	TRBD1	TGTGCCAGCAGTCAGGACAGGGGGAAGTACAATGAGCAGTTCTTC	CASSQDRGKYNEQFF
TRBV7-8	few	TRBJ2-7	TRBD1	TGTGCCAGCAGCTTCGGACAGGGCTACGAGCAGTACTTC	CASSFGQGYEQYF
TRBV2	.	TRBJ1-1	.	TGTGCCAGCAGCAAGACACAGATTGAAGCTTTCTTT	CASSKTQIEAFF
TRBV19	few	TRBJ1-2	.	TGTGCCAGTAGTACATACAGATTTGGGGCCGGCTATGGCTACACCTTC	CASSTYRFGAGYGYTF
TRBV14	many	TRBJ2-7	TRBD2	TGTGCCAGCAGCCAATGGACTAGCAACTACTACGAGCAGTACTTC	CASSQWTSNYYEQYF
TRBV5-4	.	TRBJ2-5	TRBD2	TGTGCCAGCAGCTTGGGTCCTAGCGGGAGTGCAGAGACCCAGTACTTC	CASSLGPSGSAETQYF
TRBV4-1	many	TRBJ2-7	TRBD1	TGCGCCAGCAGCCAAGCCTGGGGACAGTCCTACGAGCAGTACTTC	CASSQAWGQSYEQYF
TRBV4-2	many	TRBJ2-7	TRBD2	TGTGCCAGCAGCCACCAGGGGGGACTAGCGGGAGATTTAAGCTCCTACGAGCAGTACTTC	CASSHQGGLAGDLSSYEQYF
TRBV7-9	many	TRBJ1-1	.	TGTGCCAGCAGCTTAGCGGAGGAAGCTTTCTTT	CASSLAEEAFF
TRBV5-5	many	TRBJ1-6	TRBD1	TGTGCCAGCAGCCTCAGGACAGGGAATTCACCCCTCCACTTT	CASSLRTGNSPLHF
TRBV4-3	many	TRBJ1-5	TRBD1	TGCGCCAGCAGCCAATCCGGGACAGGGGGTCAGCCCCAGCATTTT	CASSQSGTGGQPQHF
TRBV28	.	TRBJ2-7	TRBD2	TGTGCCAGCAGTTGGACTAGCGGGATTTACGAGCAGTACTTC	CASSWTSGIYEQYF
TRBV24-1	many	TRBJ2-5	.	TGTGCCACCGGCACGGGACTCGCAAAAGAGACCCAGTACTTC	CATGTGLAKETQYF
TRBV25-1	many	TRBJ1-2	TRBD1	TGTGCCAGCAGGGGACCGGGACAGGGGATAAACGGCTACACCTTC	CASRGPGQGINGYTF
TRBV7-2	many	TRBJ2-1	.	TGTGCCAGCAGCTTCTTGAGGAATGAGCAGTTCTTC	CASSFLRNEQFF
TRBV25-1	many	TRBJ2-5	TRBD2	TGTGCCAGCAGTGAGGGGAGGGATTTGGGCTTC	CASSEGRDLGF
TRBV4-2	many	TRBJ2-7	.	TGTGCCAGCAGCCATGGTAGCGGAGCCTACGAGCAGTACTTC	CASSHGSGAYEQYF
TRBV28	.	TRBJ1-1	.	TGTGCCAGCAGTTTATTAGGAACTCAGGTGGGGGCTGAAGCTTTCTTT	CASSLLGTQVGAEAFF
TRBV9	.	TRBJ2-3	TRBD2	TGTGCCAGCAGCGCGATAGCGGGATTTGGAGATACGCAGTACTTT	CASSAIAGFGDTQYF
TRBV28	.	TRBJ2-7	.	TGTGCCAGCAGTTTGGGGATCTACGAGCAGTACTTC	CASSLGIYEQYF